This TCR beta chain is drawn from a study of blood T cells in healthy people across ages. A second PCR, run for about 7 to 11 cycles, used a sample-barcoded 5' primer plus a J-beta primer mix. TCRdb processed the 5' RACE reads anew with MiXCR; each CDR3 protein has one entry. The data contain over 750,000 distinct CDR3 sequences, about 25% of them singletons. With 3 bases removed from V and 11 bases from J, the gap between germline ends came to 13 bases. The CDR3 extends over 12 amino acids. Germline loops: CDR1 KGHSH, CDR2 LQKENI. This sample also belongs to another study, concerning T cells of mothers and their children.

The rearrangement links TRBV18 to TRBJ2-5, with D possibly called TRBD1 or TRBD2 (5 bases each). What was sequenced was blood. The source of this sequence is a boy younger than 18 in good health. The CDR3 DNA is TGTGCCAGCTCACCGGGACCCTCTGAGCAGTACTTC. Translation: CASSPGPSEQYF.